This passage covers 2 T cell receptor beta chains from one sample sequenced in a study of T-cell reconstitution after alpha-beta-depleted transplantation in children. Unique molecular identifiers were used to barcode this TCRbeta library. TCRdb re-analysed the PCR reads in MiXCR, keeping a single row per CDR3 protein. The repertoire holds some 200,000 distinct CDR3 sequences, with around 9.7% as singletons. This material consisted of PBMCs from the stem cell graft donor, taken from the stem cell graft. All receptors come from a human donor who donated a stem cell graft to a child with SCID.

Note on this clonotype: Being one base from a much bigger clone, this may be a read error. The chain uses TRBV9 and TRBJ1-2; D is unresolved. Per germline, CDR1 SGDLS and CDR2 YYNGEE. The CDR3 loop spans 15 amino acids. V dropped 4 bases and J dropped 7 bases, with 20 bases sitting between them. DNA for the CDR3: TGTGCCAGCAGCCCCCGGGTCCGGGATGTAGGTGGCTACACCTTC. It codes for CASSPRVRDVGGYTF. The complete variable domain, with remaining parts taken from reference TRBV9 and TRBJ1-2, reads DSGVTQTPKHLITATGQRVTLRCSPRSGDLSVYWYQQSLDQGLQFLIQYYNGEERAKGNILERFSAQQFPDLHSELNLSSLELGDSALYFCASSPRVRDVGGYTFGSGTRLTVV.

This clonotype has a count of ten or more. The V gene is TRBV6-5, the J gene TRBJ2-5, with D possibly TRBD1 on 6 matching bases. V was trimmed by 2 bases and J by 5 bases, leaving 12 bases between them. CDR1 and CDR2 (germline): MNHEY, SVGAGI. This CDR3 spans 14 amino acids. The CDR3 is CASSYGGGVETQYF. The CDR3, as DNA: TGTGCCAGCAGTTACGGGGGCGGAGTTGAGACCCAGTACTTC.